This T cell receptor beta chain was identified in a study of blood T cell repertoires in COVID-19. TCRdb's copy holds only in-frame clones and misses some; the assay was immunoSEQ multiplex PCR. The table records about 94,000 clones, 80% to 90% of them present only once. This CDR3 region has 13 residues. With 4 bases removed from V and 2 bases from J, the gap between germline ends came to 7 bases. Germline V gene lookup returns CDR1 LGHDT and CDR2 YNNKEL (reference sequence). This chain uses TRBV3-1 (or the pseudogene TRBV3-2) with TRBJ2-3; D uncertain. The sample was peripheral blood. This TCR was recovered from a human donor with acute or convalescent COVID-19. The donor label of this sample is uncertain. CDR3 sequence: CASSPQFTDTQYF. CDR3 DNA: TGTGCCAGCAGCCCCCAGTTCACAGATACGCAGTATTTT.